This T cell receptor beta chain was identified in a study of T cells in Graves' hyperthyroidism and ophthalmopathy. Of note for this clonotype: As yet, its antigen is unknown.

Study conclusions and caveats: Among clonotypes expanded in thyroid above 0.001, most were also found in blood.

Trimming took off 4 bases at V and 3 bases at J, with 12 bases between the two ends. This CDR3 contains 14 residues. Germline CDR1 reads MNHEY; CDR2 reads SVGAGI. TCR beta CDR3 region amplification was performed from RNA transcripts. HTBI primers were employed in a first-round RT-PCR of the TCR CDR3. TCRdb fed the multiplex PCR reads into MiXCR, producing one record per CDR3 protein. Of about 580,000 distinct CDR3 sequences listed, 35% to 55% are singletons. This TCR came from a woman aged 18-29 years with Graves' hyperthyroidism. The material sequenced was peripheral blood or thyroid tissue (not recorded which). V gene TRBV6-5 combines with J gene TRBJ1-2; D is undetermined. The CDR3 DNA is TGTGCCAGCAGTTTGGATTTGGGCGACTATGGCTACACCTTC. This gives the protein CASSLDLGDYGYTF.